The subject of this entry is one TCR beta chain. The sample is drawn from a study of CD8 T cells in Susac syndrome. TEMRA cells were enriched by FACS, and CD4+ and CD8+ T cells were negatively isolated. This CDR3 contains 17 residues. Germline trimming cut 0 bases from V and 4 bases from J; bases unmatched to any gene: 10. Germline lookup yields CDR1 LGHDT and CDR2 YNNKEL (reference sequence). RNA amounts of roughly 0.45 to 1 ug underwent reverse transcription with random hexamers. TCRdb reprocessed the immunoSEQ multiplex PCR reads with MiXCR, giving one entry per CDR3 protein. In the table there are some 220,000 distinct CDR3 sequences, 95% of which are singletons.

The rearrangement links TRBV3-1 to TRBJ2-5; TRBD2 agrees at 8 bases. This clonotype was obtained from a human donor with multiple sclerosis. Specimen: CD4+ T cells from PBMCs. In DNA form, the CDR3 reads TGTGCCAGCAGCCAAGAATTGAGACTAGCGAGCCTAGAGACCCAGTACTTC. It yields the protein CASSQELRLASLETQYF.